This entry is about one TCR beta chain. Sequenced by immunoSEQ multiplex PCR; TCRdb stores in-frame clones only, minus some. The sample lists approximately 30,000 clones; 75% to 85% were seen once. The sample belongs to a study of neoadjuvant nivolumab and ipilimumab in lung cancer. Germline loops: CDR1 SGDLS, CDR2 YYNGEE. J lost 6 bases, V lost 4 bases, and 8 bases had no gene match. This CDR3 has 14 residues. The J gene is TRBJ2-3, the V gene TRBV9, with TRBD2 matching over 7 bases. The clonotype was recovered from an adult with non-small cell lung cancer. The source material was tumor tissue, sampled after neoadjuvant nivolumab, alone or with ipilimumab, at or shortly before surgery. In DNA form, the CDR3 reads TGTGCCAGCAGCCCGGGACTATCGACGGATACGCAGTATTTT. Translation: CASSPGLSTDTQYF.